This T cell receptor beta chain comes out of a study of OX40 agonist ivuxolimab in advanced cancers. The wider study: Patients received ivuxolimab, an agonistic anti-OX40 (CD134) antibody.

Baseline, cycle 4 day 1, and cycle 7 day 1 were the blood sampling points. V lost 9 bases and J lost 7, with 15 bases in between. CDR1 is LNHDA and CDR2 is SQIVND in the germline V gene (reference sequence). The CDR3 is 13 residues long. Only in-frame clones appear in the TCRdb table, and some are missing; sequencing was by immunoSEQ multiplex PCR. The sample has tens of thousands of clones; 70% to 90% are singletons. The origin of this receptor is an adult with an advanced solid tumor such as melanoma, head and neck, liver or kidney cancer. The source material was CD4+ or CD8+ T cells sorted from blood, sampled in a trial of the OX40 agonist ivuxolimab. The gene calls are TRBV19 and TRBJ1-4; D may be TRBD1 (5 bases). The CDR3 is CASWTQLGEKLFF. The CDR3 region has the DNA TGTGCCAGCTGGACACAACTAGGTGAAAAACTGTTTTTT.